A selection of T cell receptor beta chains follows, all from one sample in a study of T-cell reconstitution after alpha-beta-depleted transplantation in children. MiXCR, applied by TCRdb to the PCR reads, yields one record per CDR3 protein. The sample lists 580,000 or so distinct CDR3 sequences; around 23% were seen once. Sequencing was performed on PBMCs, mostly from graft donor cells, taken 360 days after TCRalphabeta/CD19-depleted stem cell transplant. These receptor sequences come from a boy younger than two who had a stem cell transplant for acute myeloid leukemia, so the T cells may come from the graft donor. Each CDR3 is given with its conserved first and last residue. The D gene is left open where the match is weak. Size is omitted from some rows. Given values are once, few, many or a class for expanded clones.

CASSFSDGLAAAGELFF TGCGCCAGCAGCTTTTCCGATGGACTAGCCGCGGCCGGGGAGCTGTTTTTT 17 TRBD2 TRBV5-1 - TRBJ2-2
CSFGTANTEAFF TGCAGCTTCGGGACAGCCAACACTGAAGCTTTCTTT 12 TRBD1 TRBV29-1 many TRBJ1-1
CASSYDRGQKDTQYF TGTGCCAGCAGCTACGACAGGGGGCAGAAAGATACGCAGTATTTT 15 TRBD1 TRBV7-2 - TRBJ2-3
CASSSIGGPNSSPLHF TGTGCCAGCAGTTCGATCGGGGGGCCTAATTCTTCACCCCTCCACTTT 16 - TRBV12-3/TRBV12-4 - TRBJ1-6
CSVEDGHSYEQYF TGCAGCGTTGAGGACGGACACTCCTACGAGCAGTACTTC 13 - TRBV29-1 many TRBJ2-7
CASSSYREGWDEQYF TGTGCCAGCAGCTCGTACAGGGAGGGTTGGGACGAGCAGTACTTC 15 - TRBV7-9 - TRBJ2-7
CSVEPTGSTQYF TGCAGCGTGGAACCCACAGGCAGTACGCAGTATTTT 12 - TRBV29-1 few TRBJ2-3
CSATASGVYNEQFF TGCAGTGCTACGGCTAGCGGGGTCTACAATGAGCAGTTCTTC 14 TRBD2 TRBV20-1 few TRBJ2-1
CASSNSRQGAYEQYF TGTGCCAGCAGTAATTCCCGACAGGGAGCCTACGAGCAGTACTTC 15 TRBD1 TRBV28 - TRBJ2-7
CASTLPGPLKVGELFF TGTGCCAGCACCCTACCCGGGCCACTAAAGGTCGGGGAGCTGTTTTTT 16 - TRBV12-3/TRBV12-4 - TRBJ2-2
CASSLRGTSIQETQYF TGTGCCAGCAGCTTGAGAGGGACTAGCATCCAAGAGACCCAGTACTTC 16 TRBD2 TRBV5-5 - TRBJ2-5
CASGSEVEQFF TGCGCCAGCGGTAGTGAGGTGGAGCAGTTCTTC 11 - TRBV5-1 many TRBJ2-1
CASSWTSDSDGYTF TGTGCCAGCAGTTGGACATCGGACAGCGATGGCTACACCTTC 14 - TRBV12-3/TRBV12-4 - TRBJ1-2
CSASQGATYEQYF TGCAGTGCTAGTCAGGGGGCGACCTACGAGCAGTACTTC 13 TRBD1 TRBV20-1 - TRBJ2-7
CATQARLGDTQYF TGTGCTACACAGGCGCGGTTAGGGGATACGCAGTATTTT 13 - TRBV6-6 many TRBJ2-3
CSVKQGGATEAFF TGCAGCGTCAAGCAGGGGGGAGCCACTGAAGCTTTCTTT 13 TRBD1 TRBV29-1 - TRBJ1-1
CASSNQPRTTDTQYF TGTGCCAGCAGTAACCAACCGAGAACCACAGATACGCAGTATTTT 15 - TRBV12-3/TRBV12-4 few TRBJ2-3
CASSEWQEAYEQYF TGTGCCAGCAGTGAATGGCAGGAGGCCTACGAGCAGTACTTC 14 - TRBV2 many TRBJ2-7
CSAMVGGGNTEAFF TGCAGTGCTATGGTCGGAGGCGGAAACACTGAAGCTTTCTTT 14 - TRBV20-1 - TRBJ1-1
CSARKGETDTQYF TGCAGTGCTAGAAAGGGGGAGACAGATACGCAGTATTTT 13 - TRBV20-1 many TRBJ2-3
CASSPLGDTDTQYF TGTGCCAGCAGTCCCCTGGGGGACACAGATACGCAGTATTTT 14 - TRBV27 - TRBJ2-3
CSARDHRRGVRNTEAFF TGCAGTGCTAGAGATCATCGCAGGGGGGTCCGGAACACTGAAGCTTTCTTT 17 TRBD1 TRBV20-1 - TRBJ1-1
CASSAGVVSYGYTF TGTGCCAGCAGTGCAGGGGTTGTCAGCTATGGCTACACCTTC 14 - TRBV12-3/TRBV12-4 - TRBJ1-2
CATRGTGTSSYNEQFF TGTGCCACCAGAGGCACCGGGACTAGCTCCTACAATGAGCAGTTCTTC 16 TRBD2 TRBV15 few TRBJ2-1
CASSQGQAGTDTQYF TGTGCCAGCAGCCAGGGACAGGCGGGCACAGATACGCAGTATTTT 15 TRBD1 TRBV7-2 - TRBJ2-3